Listed here is a single T cell receptor beta chain. TCRdb keeps only in-frame clones here, not all; method: immunoSEQ multiplex PCR. Of around 19,000 clones detected, roughly 72% appear once; the ten largest clones hold roughly 20%. CDR1 is LNHDA, CDR2 SQIVND, per germline (reference sequence). V was pared by 1 base and J by 6 bases, with 13 bases between. The CDR3 consists of 15 residues. The data stem from a study of OX40 agonist ivuxolimab in advanced cancers. The sample here was CD4+ or CD8+ T cells sorted from blood, taken in a trial of the OX40 agonist ivuxolimab. The receptor was isolated from an adult with an advanced solid tumor such as melanoma, head and neck, liver or kidney cancer. The chain uses TRBV19 and TRBJ2-1; possibly TRBD1 for D (6 bases). As DNA, the CDR3 is TGTGCCAGTAGTATAGGACCTGGACAGATCAATGAGCAGTTCTTC. Its translation: CASSIGPGQINEQFF.